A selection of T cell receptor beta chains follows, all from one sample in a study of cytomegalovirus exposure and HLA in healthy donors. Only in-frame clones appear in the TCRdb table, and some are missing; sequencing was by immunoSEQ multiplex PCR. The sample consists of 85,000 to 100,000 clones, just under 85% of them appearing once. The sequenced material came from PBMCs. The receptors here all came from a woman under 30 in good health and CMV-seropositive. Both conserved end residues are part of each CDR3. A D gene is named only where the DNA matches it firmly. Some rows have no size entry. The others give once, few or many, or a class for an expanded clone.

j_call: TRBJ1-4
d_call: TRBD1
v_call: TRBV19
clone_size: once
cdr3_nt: TGTGCCAGTAGTATTCGACAGGGGAATGAAAAACTGTTTTTT
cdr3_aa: CASSIRQGNEKLFF

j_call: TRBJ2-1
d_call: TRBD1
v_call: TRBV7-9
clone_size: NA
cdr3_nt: TGTGCCAGCAGCCACCCTATTGAGGGGGCAGAGAAGTGGAATGAGCAGTTCTTC
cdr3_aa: CASSHPIEGAEKWNEQFF

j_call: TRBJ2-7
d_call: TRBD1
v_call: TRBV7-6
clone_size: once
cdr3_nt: TGTGCCAGCAGCTCGACAGGGGGTTACGAGCAGTACTTC
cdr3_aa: CASSSTGGYEQYF

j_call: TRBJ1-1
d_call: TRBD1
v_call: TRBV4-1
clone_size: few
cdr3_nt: TGCGCCAGCAGCCGCCCCAGCAGGACAGGGGGAGACACTGAAGCTTTCTTT
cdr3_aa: CASSRPSRTGGDTEAFF

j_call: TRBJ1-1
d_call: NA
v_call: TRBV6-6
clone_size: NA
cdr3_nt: TGTGCCAGCAGTTACCCCGTGTCGGGGGGTCTATCAGCTTTCTTT
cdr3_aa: CASSYPVSGGLSAFF

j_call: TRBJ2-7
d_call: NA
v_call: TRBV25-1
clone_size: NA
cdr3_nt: TGTGGGTCGCGACAGGACTACGAGCAGTACTTC
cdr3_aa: CGSRQDYEQYF

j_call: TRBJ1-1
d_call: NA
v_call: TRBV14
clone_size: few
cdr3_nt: TGTGCCAGCAGCCCCAGACAGAGTCCGAACACTGAAGCTTTCTTT
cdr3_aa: CASSPRQSPNTEAFF

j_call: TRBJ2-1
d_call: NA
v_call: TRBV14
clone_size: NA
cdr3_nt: TGTGCCAGCAGCCAAGTCCGCTACAATGAGCAGTTCTTC
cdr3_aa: CASSQVRYNEQFF

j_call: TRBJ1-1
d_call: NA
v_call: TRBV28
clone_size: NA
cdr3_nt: TGTGCCAGCAGTTTTCAGGGGAACACTGAAGCTTTCTTT
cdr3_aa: CASSFQGNTEAFF

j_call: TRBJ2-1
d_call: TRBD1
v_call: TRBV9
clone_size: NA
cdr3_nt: TGTGCCAGCAGCGCCGGATTAACAGGGGGTAAGCAGTTCTTC
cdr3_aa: CASSAGLTGGKQFF

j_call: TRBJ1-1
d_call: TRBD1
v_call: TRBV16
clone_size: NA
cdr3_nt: TGTGCCAGCAGCCAACTACAGGGGGTGGGCACTGAAGCTTTCTTT
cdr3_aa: CASSQLQGVGTEAFF

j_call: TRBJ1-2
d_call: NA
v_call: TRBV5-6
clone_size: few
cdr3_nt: TGTGCCAGCAGCCAGGGTTATGGCTACACCTTC
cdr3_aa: CASSQGYGYTF

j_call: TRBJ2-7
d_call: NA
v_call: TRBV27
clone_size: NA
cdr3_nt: TGTGCCAGCAGTTTCGGGGAAACCTACGAGCAGTACTTC
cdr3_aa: CASSFGETYEQYF

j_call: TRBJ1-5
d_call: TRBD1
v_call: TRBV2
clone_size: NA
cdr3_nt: TGTGCCAGCAGTGGGACAGGGGAAGGTCAGCCCCAGCATTTT
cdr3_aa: CASSGTGEGQPQHF

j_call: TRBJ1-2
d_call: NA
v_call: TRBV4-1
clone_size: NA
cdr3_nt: TGCGCCAGCAGCCAACCGTCGGGGAAATATGGCTACACCTTC
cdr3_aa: CASSQPSGKYGYTF

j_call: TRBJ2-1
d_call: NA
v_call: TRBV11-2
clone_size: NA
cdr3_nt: TGTGCCAGCAGCCCTACTTCCGAGTATGCGCAGTTCTTC
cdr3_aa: CASSPTSEYAQFF

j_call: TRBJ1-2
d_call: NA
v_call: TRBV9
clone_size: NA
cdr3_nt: TGTGCCAGCAGCCCCGGTATCGGGAACTATGGCTACACCTTC
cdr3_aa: CASSPGIGNYGYTF

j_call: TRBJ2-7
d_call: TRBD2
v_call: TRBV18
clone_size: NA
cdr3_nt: TGTGCCAGCTCACCAGCCCGCGGGGGCTCCTACGAGCAGTACTTC
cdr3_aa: CASSPARGGSYEQYF

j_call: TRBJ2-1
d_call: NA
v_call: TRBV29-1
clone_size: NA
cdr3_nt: TGCAGCGCCCGTCCGACAGGCAATGAGCAGTTCTTC
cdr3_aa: CSARPTGNEQFF

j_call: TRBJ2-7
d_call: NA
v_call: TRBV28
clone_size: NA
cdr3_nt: TGTGCCAGCAGTCTCCCCCCGCGCGACACCCGAGGGTACGAGCAGTACTTC
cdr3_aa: CASSLPPRDTRGYEQYF

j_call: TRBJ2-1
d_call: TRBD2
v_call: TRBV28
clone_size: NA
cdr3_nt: TGTGCCAGCAGTTTAACGGGGACTAGCGGGTATTACAATGCGCAGTTCTTC
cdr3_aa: CASSLTGTSGYYNAQFF

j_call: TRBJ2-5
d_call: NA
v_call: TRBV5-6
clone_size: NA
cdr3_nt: TGTGCCAGCAGCCCTACTAGCTATGAGACCCAGTACTTC
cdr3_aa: CASSPTSYETQYF

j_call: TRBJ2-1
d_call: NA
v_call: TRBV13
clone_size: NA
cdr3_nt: TGTGCCAGCAGCTTTGGGATGCAGGGCAGGAATGAGCAGTTCTTC
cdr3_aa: CASSFGMQGRNEQFF

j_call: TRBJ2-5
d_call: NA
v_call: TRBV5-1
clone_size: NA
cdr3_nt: TGCGCCAGCAGCTTTTTTGTCAGGGGATTAGAGACCCAGTACTTC
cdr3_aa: CASSFFVRGLETQYF

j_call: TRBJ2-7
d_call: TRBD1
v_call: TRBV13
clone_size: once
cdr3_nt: TGTGCCAGCAGCTCCCTAGACAGGGACCACCTTCAGTACTTC
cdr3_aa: CASSSLDRDHLQYF

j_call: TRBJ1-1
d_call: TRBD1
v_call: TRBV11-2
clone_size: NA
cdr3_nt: TGTGCCAGCAGCTTAGGTCTGAGGGCAGGGGGCGAAGCTTTCTTT
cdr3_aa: CASSLGLRAGGEAFF

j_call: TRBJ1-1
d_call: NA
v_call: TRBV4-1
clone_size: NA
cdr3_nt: TGCGCCAGCAGACATCCGGCGGGGGGCGAGGATGAAGCTTTCTTT
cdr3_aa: CASRHPAGGEDEAFF

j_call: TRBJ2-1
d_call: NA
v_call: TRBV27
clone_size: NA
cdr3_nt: TGTGCCAGCAGCCCCCTAGGGGGTGAGCAGTTCTTC
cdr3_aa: CASSPLGGEQFF

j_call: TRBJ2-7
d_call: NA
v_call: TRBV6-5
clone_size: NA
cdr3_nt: TGTGCCAGCAGTTACTCCCTAGACTACGAGCAGTACTTC
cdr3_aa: CASSYSLDYEQYF

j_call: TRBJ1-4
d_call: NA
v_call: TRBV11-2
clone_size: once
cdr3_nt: TGTGCCAGCAGCCCGGGGGGGGCGCGGGCTAATGAAAAACTGTTTTTT
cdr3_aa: CASSPGGARANEKLFF

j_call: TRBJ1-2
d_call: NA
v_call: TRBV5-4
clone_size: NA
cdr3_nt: TGTGCCAGCAGCTTTACAGGGACGCCCAACTATGGCTACACCTTC
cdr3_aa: CASSFTGTPNYGYTF

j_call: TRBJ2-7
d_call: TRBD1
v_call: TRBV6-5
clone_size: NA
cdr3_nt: TGTGCCAGCAGTTACTTATCCGGGACAGGGTCATCGTTGCAGTACTTC
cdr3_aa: CASSYLSGTGSSLQYF

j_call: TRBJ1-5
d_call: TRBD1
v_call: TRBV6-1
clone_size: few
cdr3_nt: TGTGCCAGCAGTGGGCGACAGGGTTGGGCTCAGCCCCAGCATTTT
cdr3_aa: CASSGRQGWAQPQHF

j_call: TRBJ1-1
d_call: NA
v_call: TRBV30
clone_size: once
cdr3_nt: TGTGCCTGGAGCCGTGAGGGTGAAGCTTTCTTT
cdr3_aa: CAWSREGEAFF

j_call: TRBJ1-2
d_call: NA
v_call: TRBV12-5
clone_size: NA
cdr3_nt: TGTGCTAGTGGTTTGGGGGGACTTAACTATGGCTACACCTTC
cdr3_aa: CASGLGGLNYGYTF

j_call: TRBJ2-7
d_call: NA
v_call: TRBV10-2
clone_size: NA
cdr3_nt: TGCGCCAGCAGTGAGTTTAGACAGTACCAGTACTTC
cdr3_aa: CASSEFRQYQYF

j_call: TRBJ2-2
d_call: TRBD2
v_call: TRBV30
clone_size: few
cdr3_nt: TGTGCCTGGAGTCTGGGACTAGCGGGTCCCGGGGAGCTGTTTTTT
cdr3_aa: CAWSLGLAGPGELFF

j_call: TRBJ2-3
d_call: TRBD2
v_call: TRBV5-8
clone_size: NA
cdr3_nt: TGTGCCAGCAGCCAACCAGCGGGAGGTGGCACAGATACGCAGTATTTT
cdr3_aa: CASSQPAGGGTDTQYF

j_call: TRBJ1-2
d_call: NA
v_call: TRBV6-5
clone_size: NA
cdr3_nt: TGTGCCAGCAGTTACTCCATTGGGGACTATTACGGCTACACCTTC
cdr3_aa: CASSYSIGDYYGYTF

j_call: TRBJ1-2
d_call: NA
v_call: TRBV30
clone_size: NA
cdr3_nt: TGTGCCTGGAGTCGACAGAACTATGGCTACACCTTC
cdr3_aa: CAWSRQNYGYTF

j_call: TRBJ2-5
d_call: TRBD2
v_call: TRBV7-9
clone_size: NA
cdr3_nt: TGTGCCAGCAGTCCCCAGACTAGCCAGGAGACCCAGTACTTC
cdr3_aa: CASSPQTSQETQYF

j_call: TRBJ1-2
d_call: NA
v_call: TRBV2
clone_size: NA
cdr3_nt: TGTGCCAGCAGTGGACAGTCCTATGGCTACACCTTC
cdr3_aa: CASSGQSYGYTF

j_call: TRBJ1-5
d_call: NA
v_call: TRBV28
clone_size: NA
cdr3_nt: TGTGCTTCTCATCACCACAGGGATAGCAATCAGCCCCAGCATTTT
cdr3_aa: CASHHHRDSNQPQHF

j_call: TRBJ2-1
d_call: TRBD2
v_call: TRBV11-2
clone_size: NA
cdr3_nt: TGTGCCAGCAGCTTGTATAACGGGAGGGGAAATGAGCAGTTCTTC
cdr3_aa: CASSLYNGRGNEQFF

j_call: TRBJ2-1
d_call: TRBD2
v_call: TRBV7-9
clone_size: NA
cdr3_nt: TGTGCCAGCAGCTTAGCGCGGGAGGTCTCCTACAATGAGCAGTTCTTC
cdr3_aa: CASSLAREVSYNEQFF

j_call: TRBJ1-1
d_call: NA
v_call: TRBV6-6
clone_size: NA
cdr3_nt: TGTGCCAGCAGTTCAGGGTTAATACGTGAAGCTTTCTTT
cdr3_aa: CASSSGLIREAFF

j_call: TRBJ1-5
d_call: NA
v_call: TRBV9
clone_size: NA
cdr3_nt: TGTGCCAGCAGCGTAGGGACTGGTGTACATCAGCCCCAGCATTTT
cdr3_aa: CASSVGTGVHQPQHF

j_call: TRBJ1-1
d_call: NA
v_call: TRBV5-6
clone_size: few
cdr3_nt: TGTGCCAGCAGCCCGGAAGGCGGATCAGCGACCTCGAACACTGAAGCTTTCTTT
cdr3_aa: CASSPEGGSATSNTEAFF

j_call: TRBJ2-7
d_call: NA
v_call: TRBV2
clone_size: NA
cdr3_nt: TGTGCCAGCAGACCGGGACACCTAGCCCACGAGCAGTACTTC
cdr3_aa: CASRPGHLAHEQYF

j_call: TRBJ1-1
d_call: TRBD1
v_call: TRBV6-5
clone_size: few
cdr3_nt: TGTGCCAGCAGAGTCCCGGGACAGGGGACTGAAGCTTTCTTT
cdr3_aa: CASRVPGQGTEAFF

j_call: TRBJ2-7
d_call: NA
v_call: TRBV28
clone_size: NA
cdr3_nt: TGTGCCAGCAGCCGGGGGGGACAGGGCGAGTACGAGCAGTACTTC
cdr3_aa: CASSRGGQGEYEQYF

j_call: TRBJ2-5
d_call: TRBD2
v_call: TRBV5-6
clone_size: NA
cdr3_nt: TGTGCCAGCAGCTTGCCGCCGGGCGGGGGGTTCCAAGAGACCCAGTACTTC
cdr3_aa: CASSLPPGGGFQETQYF

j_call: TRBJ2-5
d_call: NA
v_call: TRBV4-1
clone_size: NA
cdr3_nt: TGCGCCAGCAGCCAGGAGGGAAAGACCCAGTACTTC
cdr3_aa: CASSQEGKTQYF

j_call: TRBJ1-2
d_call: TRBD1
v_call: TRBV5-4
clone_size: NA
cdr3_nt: TGTGCCAGCAGCTCAGCAGACAGGGTCTATGGCTACACCTTC
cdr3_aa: CASSSADRVYGYTF

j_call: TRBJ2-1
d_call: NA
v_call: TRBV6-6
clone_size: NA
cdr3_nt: TGTGCCAGCACCCTCAGAGGGAGCCCCTTTGATGAGCAGTTCTTC
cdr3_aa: CASTLRGSPFDEQFF

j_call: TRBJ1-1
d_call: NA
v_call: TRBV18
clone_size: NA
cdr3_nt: TGTGCCAGCTCACCACGGTCCGGGGAAGCGGGCACTGAAGCTTTCTTT
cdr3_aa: CASSPRSGEAGTEAFF

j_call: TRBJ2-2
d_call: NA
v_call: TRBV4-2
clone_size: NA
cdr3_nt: TGTGCCAGCAGCCAAGCTGTCGGCGGATTCGCGAACACCGGGGAGCTGTTTTTT
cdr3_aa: CASSQAVGGFANTGELFF

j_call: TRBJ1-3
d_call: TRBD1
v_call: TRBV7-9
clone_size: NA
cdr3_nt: TGTGCCTGCAGGGGGGGGTCTGGAAACACCATTTATTTT
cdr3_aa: CACRGGSGNTIYF

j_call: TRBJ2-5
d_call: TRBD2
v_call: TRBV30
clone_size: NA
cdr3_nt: TGTGCCTGGAGTCATAGTGCTAGCGGGAGAGAGACCCAGTACTTC
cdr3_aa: CAWSHSASGRETQYF